The 9 T cell receptor beta chains below come from one sample, sequenced in a study of shared T cell receptors in the human thymus. Clones were read by immunoSEQ multiplex PCR, and TCRdb kept only the in-frame ones, dropping some. Of just under 550,000 clones listed, around 82% are singletons. The same sample was also used in a study of human thymus T cells.

Sample: thymocytes. These TCRs come from a boy in the first two years of life with a congenital heart defect.

This clone showed up just once. The V and J genes are TRBV5-5 and TRBJ2-7; the D is unclear. Germline values: CDR1 SGHKS, CDR2 YYEKEE (reference sequence). The germline V and J ends were trimmed by 1 base and 6 bases, with 8 bases remaining between them. The CDR3 sequence is 12 residues long. CDR3 region: CASSLYLGEQYF. Written as DNA, the CDR3 is TGTGCCAGCAGCTTGTACCTCGGCGAGCAGTACTTC.

The chain has TRBV5-1 and TRBJ1-4; D possibly corresponds to TRBD1 (6 bases). Per the germline V gene, CDR1 is SGHRS and CDR2 is YFSETQ. V was shortened by 1 base and J by 3 bases, with 10 bases between the two germline ends. The CDR3 is 15 amino acids. The CDR3 coding sequence is TGCGCCAGCAGCTTGAAGACAGGCCCTAATGAAAAACTGTTTTTT. It codes for CASSLKTGPNEKLFF.

This clone was found a few times. V gene TRBV25-1 combines with J gene TRBJ2-3; the match to TRBD2 covers 7 bases. The trim removed 3 bases at V and 0 bases at J, leaving 6 bases unmatched. The CDR3 runs to 16 residues. CDR1 is MGHDK and CDR2 is SYGVNS in the germline V gene. The CDR3 sequence: CASSDGGGYSTDTQYF. CDR3 in DNA: TGTGCCAGCAGTGATGGGGGGGGGTATAGCACAGATACGCAGTATTTT.

A few counts support this clone. The gene calls are TRBV7-6 and TRBJ2-5, with TRBD2 matching over 8 bases. The CDR3 covers 15 residues. Germline V gene sequence: CDR1 SGHVS, CDR2 FNYEAQ. The ends lost 7 bases at V and 6 bases at J; junction bases unmatched: 13. CDR3 coding DNA: TGTGCCAGCACCTCAAGGGGCCAGCGGGAGAAGACCCAGTACTTC. As protein: CASTSRGQREKTQYF.

The chain employs TRBV10-2 and TRBJ1-5, with a weak D call TRBD1 (6 bases). The CDR3 has 13 residues. The germline V gene has CDR1 WSHSY and CDR2 SAAADI. Trimming took off 4 bases at V and 4 bases at J, with 8 bases between the two ends. CDR3 coding DNA: TGCGCCAGCAGTGTCCAGGGGAATCAGCCCCAGCATTTT. Translation: CASSVQGNQPQHF.

V gene TRBV5-1 combines with J gene TRBJ1-4, with a tentative D call TRBD1 (6 bases). The V gene lost 0 bases and the J gene lost 7 bases, with 16 bases spanning the gap. The CDR3 loop spans 16 amino acids. Germline V gives CDR1 SGHRS, CDR2 YFSETQ. DNA for the CDR3: TGCGCCAGCAGCTTGGCCTTTCCAGGGGTTGTTGAAAAACTGTTTTTT. Protein sequence: CASSLAFPGVVEKLFF.

The chain joins TRBV5-4 to TRBJ2-7; 11 bases match TRBD2. Germline CDR1 and CDR2: SGHNT and YYREEE (reference sequence). V was clipped by 2 bases and J by 0 bases; unmatched bases: 4. This CDR3 region has 16 residues. The chain's CDR3 is CASSFPGLAVSYEQYF. The CDR3 DNA is TGTGCCAGCAGCTTCCCGGGACTAGCGGTCTCCTACGAGCAGTACTTC. The full variable domain, completed using reference TRBV5-4 and TRBJ2-7, is ETGVTQSPTHLIKTRGQQVTLRCSSQSGHNTVSWYQQALGQGPQFIFQYYREEENGRGNFPPRFSGLQFPNYSSELNVNALELDDSALYLCASSFPGLAVSYEQYFGPGTRLTVT.

The J gene is TRBJ2-7, the V gene TRBV6-1, with 9 bases fitting TRBD2. The V and J ends lost 1 base and 4 bases, in that order; junction bases with no gene match: 23. CDR1 and CDR2 (germline): MNHNS, SASEGT. CDR3 length: 21 residues. The CDR3 here is CASSEVKEGRVVWAGGYEQYF. CDR3 nucleotide sequence: TGTGCCAGCAGTGAAGTGAAGGAGGGCAGGGTCGTTTGGGCGGGAGGGTACGAGCAGTACTTC.

This chain links TRBV7-9 with TRBJ1-2; D ambiguous. There are 17 residues in the CDR3. The V gene's germline CDR1 is SEHNR and CDR2 FQNEAQ (reference sequence). Trimming pared 4 bases from V and 0 bases from J, leaving 18 bases between. The CDR3 sequence is CASSSEEDGRANYGYTF. The DNA for the CDR3 is TGTGCCAGCAGCTCAGAAGAAGACGGGAGAGCTAACTATGGCTACACCTTC.